This TCR beta chain was found in a study of T cells in Graves' hyperthyroidism and ophthalmopathy. Study summary: Initial diagnosis, before any treatment, was when peripheral blood was collected.

The study defined stable Graves' hyperthyroidism as no ophthalmopathy progression within 18 months. Study observations and caveats: Blood shared most expanded thyroid clonotypes above 0.001. Prediction of ophthalmopathy progression came a median roughly 6.6 months pre-onset.

The V gene's germline CDR1 is MDHEN and CDR2 SYDVKM. The germline V and J ends were trimmed by 1 base and 8 bases, with 15 bases remaining between them. CDR3 length equals 15 residues. Amplified TCR beta CDR3 regions derived from RNA transcripts. The HTBI primer set served for first-round RT-PCR of the TCR CDR3. TCRdb re-called the multiplex PCR reads through MiXCR, storing one row per CDR3 protein. The table shows about 400,000 distinct CDR3 sequences, with 15% to 19% occurring only once. With regard to this clonotype: Its antigen is not known.

V and J are TRBV28 and TRBJ2-1, with a tentative D call TRBD1 (6 bases). Sequencing was performed on blood. The sequence was collected from a woman between 18 and 29 years old with Graves' hyperthyroidism. For the CDR3, the DNA is TGTGCCAGCAGTTTATCCTCAGGGGCCCAGGATGAGCAGTTCTTC. This encodes CASSLSSGAQDEQFF.